A selection of T cell receptor beta chains follows, all from one sample in a study of shared clonotypes between healthy human individuals. Generated by immunoSEQ multiplex PCR, the TCRdb table keeps only in-frame clones and is missing some. The repertoire holds 2 million to 3 million clones, with 93% as singletons. The specimen was naive CD4+ T cells from PBMCs. These receptors were taken from a man aged 18 to 29 in good health. Some clones in this sample may be carry-over from other donors' samples. Both conserved end residues are part of each CDR3. A D gene is named only where the DNA matches it firmly. Clone size is not always given. Where it is, it says once, few, many or a class for expanded clones.

j_call d_call clone_size v_call cdr3_nt cdr3_aa
TRBJ2-1 . . TRBV29-1 TGCAGCGTTTGGATATTCCCCCACAACAATGAGCAGTTCTTC CSVWIFPHNNEQFF
TRBJ1-2 . . TRBV4-1 TGCGCCAGCAGCCAAGAGCGGACGGGGAGGAGCAACTATGGCTACACCTTC CASSQERTGRSNYGYTF
TRBJ2-2 . few TRBV18 TGTGCCAGCTCGGATAGTCTAGCGTCGGTCACCGGGGAGCTGTTTTTT CASSDSLASVTGELFF
TRBJ1-1 . . TRBV6-6 TGTGCCAGCAGTTATCGGGCACGGGTGAACACTGAAGCTTTCTTT CASSYRARVNTEAFF
TRBJ2-1 TRBD2 . TRBV23-1 TGCGCCAGCAGTCAAAAGACTAGCGGGAGTATGATCCCCTACAATGAGCAGTTCTTC CASSQKTSGSMIPYNEQFF
TRBJ2-3 . . TRBV28 TGTGCCAGCAGCCTTACAGGAGCCTACACAGATACGCAGTATTTT CASSLTGAYTDTQYF
TRBJ1-3 . . TRBV28 TGTGCCAGCAGAACAGGAGATGGGCGAAACACCATATATTTT CASRTGDGRNTIYF
TRBJ2-6 TRBD1 once TRBV10-2 TGCGCCAGCCATACAGGGGGCACCCGGATGGCGGCTGGGGCCAACGTCCTGACTTTC CASHTGGTRMAAGANVLTF
TRBJ1-1 . . TRBV9 TGTGCCAGCAGCGTAATGGCGGGAGCGAACACTGAAGCTTTCTTT CASSVMAGANTEAFF
TRBJ2-7 TRBD2 . TRBV7-9 TGTGCCAGCGGTGGGACTAGCGGACCCTACGAGCAGTACTTC CASGGTSGPYEQYF
TRBJ2-3 . . TRBV29-1 TGCAGCGGGGACGGCGGGGGCACAGATACGCAGTATTTT CSGDGGGTDTQYF
TRBJ2-1 . . TRBV6-1 TGTGCCAGCAAGGATAGCCGGGGTAGCAATGAGCAGTTCTTC CASKDSRGSNEQFF
TRBJ2-1 . . TRBV9 TGTGCCAGCAGCTCTACCACCGGGACTTGGAATGAGCAGTTCTTC CASSSTTGTWNEQFF
TRBJ2-1 TRBD2 . TRBV11-3 TGTGCCAGCAGCTTAGGCGGGAGGACGACCGATGAGCAGTTCTTC CASSLGGRTTDEQFF
TRBJ2-4 . . TRBV7-5 TGTGCCAGAAGCTTCCAGCTAGCCAAAAACATTCAGTACTTC CARSFQLAKNIQYF
TRBJ2-1 . . TRBV18 TGTGCCAGCTCACTAACGGGCTCCTACAATGAGCAGTTCTTC CASSLTGSYNEQFF
TRBJ2-7 TRBD2 . TRBV29-1 TGCAGCGTCGCAAACCGACTAGCGGGAGGGCCGGGCGAGCAGTACTTC CSVANRLAGGPGEQYF
TRBJ1-1 . . TRBV7-2 TGTGCCAGCAGCTTAGGACGGTTGAACACTGAAGCTTTCTTT CASSLGRLNTEAFF
TRBJ2-7 . . TRBV10-1 TGCGCCAGCAGCGGAACACTACAGAGCTCCTACGAGCAGTACTTC CASSGTLQSSYEQYF
TRBJ2-1 . . TRBV5-1 TGCGCCAGCAGCCGGGACATCATATCGCATGAGCAGTTCTTC CASSRDIISHEQFF
TRBJ2-5 . . TRBV9 TGTGCCAGCAGCGTTCAGGAGGGCCGGGGGGAGACCCAGTACTTC CASSVQEGRGETQYF
TRBJ2-1 . . TRBV6-1 TGTGCCAGCATGGGGGAGAACAATGAGCAGTTCTTC CASMGENNEQFF
TRBJ2-2 . . TRBV5-1 TGCGCCAGCAGCGCATCCGGGGGCGGCACCGGGGAGCTGTTTTTT CASSASGGGTGELFF
TRBJ1-5 . . TRBV7-2 TGTGCCAGCAGCTCGACTCCCGGTCAGCCCCAGCATTTT CASSSTPGQPQHF
TRBJ2-3 . . TRBV7-6 TGTGCCAGCAGCTTAGTTGGCGGTGGCACAGATACGCAGTATTTT CASSLVGGGTDTQYF
TRBJ1-1 . few TRBV20-1 TGCAGTGTAGAAGCGAACACTGAAGCTTTCTTT CSVEANTEAFF
TRBJ1-4 . once TRBV19 TGTGCCAGTAGTCCCCGGCGCGGAGAGGAAAAACTGTTTTTT CASSPRRGEEKLFF
TRBJ2-1 . . TRBV6-5 TGTGCCAGCAGGCTTAAATTTCTTGCGAATGAGCAGTTCTTC CASRLKFLANEQFF
TRBJ2-1 TRBD2 . TRBV7-9 TGTGCCAGCAGCTTCGTATTAACTAGCGGGAGGGCGTCGGACAATGAGCAGTTCTTC CASSFVLTSGRASDNEQFF
TRBJ1-3 . . TRBV28 TGTGCCAGCACCATCGACGGACTCTCTGGAAACACCATATATTTT CASTIDGLSGNTIYF
TRBJ2-5 . . TRBV14 TGTGCCAGCAGCGGTCCCGGGGGGCAGGCTGAGACCCAGTACTTC CASSGPGGQAETQYF
TRBJ1-5 TRBD1 . TRBV28 TGTGCCAGCGCCAAGGGGGCCCAGCCCCAGCATTTT CASAKGAQPQHF
TRBJ1-1 TRBD1 few TRBV5-1 TGCGCCAGCAGCGAGGGACAGGGAGAAGCTTTCTTT CASSEGQGEAFF
TRBJ1-6 TRBD1 once TRBV30 TGTGCCTGGAGCGCCGGGACAGGCTATTCACCCCTCCACTTT CAWSAGTGYSPLHF
TRBJ2-1 TRBD2 . TRBV11-2 TGTGCCAGCAGCTTAGATCTAGCGGGAGGTCGGTTCTTC CASSLDLAGGRFF
TRBJ1-1 . . TRBV7-8 TGTGCCAGCAGCTTAGTTCGGGAGATGGAAGCTTTCTTT CASSLVREMEAFF
TRBJ1-4 TRBD1 . TRBV7-2 TGTGCCAGCAGCGGAAGACAGGGGGCGAATGAAAAACTGTTTTTT CASSGRQGANEKLFF
TRBJ2-5 TRBD2 . TRBV6-6 TGTGCCAGCAGTTACCTAGCGGGAGGGGAGACCCAGTACTTC CASSYLAGGETQYF
TRBJ1-3 . once TRBV5-1 TGCGCCAGCAGCATGGACAGTAGCTCTGGAAACACCATATATTTT CASSMDSSSGNTIYF
TRBJ1-4 . . TRBV18 TGTGCCAGCTCACCGGGGCTCAATGAAAAACTGTTTTTT CASSPGLNEKLFF
TRBJ1-4 . . TRBV27 TGTGCCAGCAGTTACAGGGTTCCAAGTGAAAAACTGTTTTTT CASSYRVPSEKLFF
TRBJ2-5 . . TRBV5-1 TGCGCCAGCAGCTTACTAGGTCAAGAGACCCAGTACTTC CASSLLGQETQYF
TRBJ1-4 . . TRBV2 TGTGCCAGCAGCCTGGACGTGGTGGACGGAAAACTGTTTTTT CASSLDVVDGKLFF
TRBJ2-1 TRBD2 . TRBV4-1 TGCGCCAGCAGCCAAGATCCCCGGGAGGCCCTCAATGAGCAGTTCTTC CASSQDPREALNEQFF
TRBJ2-2 . . TRBV7-3 TGTGCCAGCAGCGCCAACACCGGGGAGCTGTTTTTT CASSANTGELFF
TRBJ1-5 . . TRBV19 TGTGCCAGTAGTATTACCCCAGGGTACAGCAATCAGCCCCAGCATTTT CASSITPGYSNQPQHF
TRBJ1-2 . . TRBV10-3 TGTGCCATCAGCGGGACCGGCTATGGCTACACCTTC CAISGTGYGYTF
TRBJ1-2 TRBD1 . TRBV6-6 TGTGCCAGCAGTCAAGGCCAGGGGGCTATCTATGGCTACACCTTC CASSQGQGAIYGYTF
TRBJ2-3 . . TRBV7-9 TGTGCCAGCAGCTTAGGGGCGGGCCTTGGTGGCACGCAGTATTTT CASSLGAGLGGTQYF
TRBJ2-3 . . TRBV7-2 TGTGCCAGCAGCTTAGAAGGTTGGTCTGGGACCCTACCAGATACGCAGTATTTT CASSLEGWSGTLPDTQYF
TRBJ2-5 TRBD1 . TRBV5-1 TGCGCCAGCAGCTTGGAGCCGGGGACAGGGGGCGTAGAGACCCAGTACTTC CASSLEPGTGGVETQYF
TRBJ2-5 . . TRBV7-2 TGTGCCAGCAGCAGCCAGACCGTCCGTGAGCAGTACTTC CASSSQTVREQYF
TRBJ2-5 . . TRBV18 TGTGCCAGCTCACCTTTATCGACAGCCCAAGAGACCCAGTACTTC CASSPLSTAQETQYF